The 6 T cell receptor beta chains below all came from one sample that was sequenced in a study of brain T cells in children with intractable seizures. Stated time point: blood from clinic visit 5 months post-surgery; TSC patient then seizure free. Method: immunoSEQ multiplex PCR; TCRdb's copy keeps in-frame clones and lacks some. The profile shows approximately 330,000 clones, about 93% of them singletons. The sequenced sample was peripheral blood, obtained less than 6 months after surgery. Receptors were obtained from a boy under two years old with tuberous sclerosis and intractable seizures.

The CDR3 is CASSRSSGPYEQYF. As DNA, the CDR3 is TGTGCCAGCAGCCGTAGTAGCGGCCCCTACGAGCAGTACTTC. The chain joins TRBV7-6 to TRBJ2-7, with D tentatively TRBD2 (6 bases). The germline V gene encodes CDR1 SGHVS and CDR2 FNYEAQ. Trimming took 5 bases from V and 2 from J, leaving 13 bases between them. This CDR3 region has 14 residues. The variable domain in full, completed from reference TRBV7-6 and TRBJ2-7, reads GAGVSQSPRYKVTKRGQDVALRCDPISGHVSLYWYRQALGQGPEFLTYFNYEAQQDKSGLPNDRFSAERPEGSISTLTIQRTEQRDSAMYRCASSRSSGPYEQYFGPGTRLTVT.

The chain carries TRBV7-9 and TRBJ2-7, with D perhaps matching TRBD2 (6 bases). This CDR3 region has 15 residues. Germline loops: CDR1 SEHNR, CDR2 FQNEAQ (reference sequence). The germline V and J ends were trimmed by 5 bases and 5 bases, with 19 bases remaining between them. The CDR3 nucleotides read TGTGCCAGCAGCCCCGGAGACAGCGGGCCTGACGAGCAGTACTTC. Translation: CASSPGDSGPDEQYF.

The chain couples TRBV11-2 to TRBJ2-1; D unresolved. CDR1 and CDR2 (germline): SGHAT, FQNNGV. The CDR3 length is 11 residues. Trimming took off 2 bases at V and 13 bases at J, with 9 bases between the two ends. In DNA, the CDR3 is TGTGCCAGCAGCTTAAGTCGCGAACAGTTCTTC. Encoded protein: CASSLSREQFF.

The V gene is TRBV5-6, the J gene TRBJ1-2; no reliable D call. V was clipped by 3 bases and J by 2 bases, with 5 bases between them. The germline CDR1 and CDR2 sequences are SGHDT and YYEEEE. The CDR3 is 12 residues long. CDR3 region: CASSSRNYGYTF. The DNA of the CDR3 is TGTGCCAGCAGCTCGCGGAACTATGGCTACACCTTC.

V gene TRBV19 combines with J gene TRBJ2-5; 13 positions agree with TRBD2. The germline V gene has CDR1 LNHDA and CDR2 SQIVND (reference sequence). V dropped 6 bases and J dropped 3; count of bases not matched to a gene: 7. CDR3 length equals 16 residues. The DNA of the CDR3 is TGTGCCAGTAGCCTACTAGCGGGAGGGATTAAAGAGACCCAGTACTTC. Protein: CASSLLAGGIKETQYF.

This clone was recorded once. The chain combines TRBV7-9 with TRBJ2-3; D is undetermined. Germline CDR1 SEHNR, CDR2 FQNEAQ (reference sequence). CDR3 size: 13 residues. Trimming shortened V by 3 bases and J by 4 bases, and 8 bases separated the two germline ends. In DNA, the CDR3 is TGTGCCAGCAGCTTCACTCGAGCAGATACGCAGTATTTT. This codes for CASSFTRADTQYF.